A selection of T cell receptor beta chains follows, all from one sample in a study of tumor and adjacent non-tumor tissue in lung cancer. TCRdb reanalysed the multiplex PCR reads using MiXCR and keeps one entry per CDR3 protein. The sample has just over 200,000 distinct CDR3 sequences, around 70% seen once; the top ten hold under 30%. The material sequenced was lung tumor tissue. These receptors originate from a man between 60 and 75 years old with non-small cell lung cancer. Each CDR3 is given with its conserved first and last residue. The D gene is left open where the match is weak. Only some rows state a clone size, as once, few, many or a class for expanded clones.

TRBV20-1	NA	NA	TRBJ2-3	CSDSVHGYTDTQYF	TGTAGTGATAGTGTCCACGGATACACAGATACGCAGTATTTT
TRBV14	NA	few	TRBJ2-1	CASSQQGGNEQFF	TGTGCCAGCAGCCAACAGGGGGGGAATGAGCAGTTCTTC
TRBV5-1	TRBD2	NA	TRBJ2-5	CASRGTSGEETQYF	TGCGCCAGCAGGGGGACTAGCGGGGAAGAGACCCAGTACTTC
TRBV11-3	TRBD2	once	TRBJ2-2	CAASSRGAGGYRAGEQFF	TGTGCCGCCAGCTCCCGGGGAGCGGGAGGATACAGAGCCGGGGAGCAGTTTTTT
TRBV4-2	TRBD2	once	TRBJ2-5	CASTQGLAGYQETQYF	TGTGCCAGCACCCAGGGACTAGCGGGGTACCAAGAGACCCAGTACTTC
TRBV12-3/TRBV12-4	TRBD1	NA	TRBJ1-6	CVSSRTGDLNSPLHF	TGTGTCAGCAGTCGGACAGGGGATCTTAATTCACCCCTCCACTTT
TRBV20-1	TRBD1	NA	TRBJ1-1	CSVSGTGLNTEAFF	TGCAGTGTTTCCGGGACAGGGCTGAACACTGAAGCTTTCTTT
TRBV6-5	NA	many	TRBJ2-1	CASTPMGWGSSSYNEQFF	TGTGCCAGCACTCCCATGGGGTGGGGATCCAGCTCCTACAATGAGCAGTTCTTC
TRBV30	NA	NA	TRBJ1-5	CAWSHNRPRQVKLGNQPQHF	TGTGCCTGGAGCCACAACCGCCCGAGACAGGTAAAACTAGGCAATCAGCCCCAGCATTTT
TRBV4-3	NA	NA	TRBJ2-4	CASSQTGKNIQCF	TGCGCCAGCAGCCAAACAGGGAAGAACATTCAGTGCTTC
TRBV21-1	NA	NA	TRBJ1-2	CASSKYRDRGNYGYSF	TGTGCCAGTAGCAAATATAGGGACAGGGGTAACTATGGCTACTCCTTC
TRBV4-1	NA	NA	TRBJ2-5	CARSQEETGTYKETQYF	TGCGCCAGAAGCCAAGAAGAGACGGGGACGTACAAAGAGACCCAGTACTTC
TRBV6-1	NA	many	TRBJ1-6	CASSAERPRPVPLHF	TGTGCCAGCAGTGCCGAGCGGCCCCGGCCAGTCCCCCTCCACTTT
TRBV11-2	NA	NA	TRBJ1-3	CASRPDQAWDTIYF	TGTGCCAGCAGGCCTGATCAAGCCTGGGACACCATATATTTT
TRBV12-3/TRBV12-4	NA	many	TRBJ2-2	CASSRQEGNTGELFF	TGTGCCAGCAGTCGCCAAGAGGGGAACACCGGGGAGCTGTTTTTT
TRBV6-6	TRBD2	many	TRBJ2-6	CASSYGGVGQTHSGANVLTF	TGTGCCAGCAGTTACGGGGGGGTGGGGCAGACCCACTCTGGGGCCAACGTCCTGACTTTC
TRBV5-6	TRBD1	NA	TRBJ1-3	CASSIGQGLSGNTIYF	TGTGCCAGCAGCATCGGACAGGGACTCTCTGGAAATACCATATATTTT